A selection of T cell receptor beta chains follows, all from one sample in a study of blood T cell repertoires in COVID-19. The repertoire was sequenced with immunoSEQ multiplex PCR; TCRdb's copy has only in-frame clones and lacks some. The table includes approximately 170,000 clones, 80% to 85% detected once. Specimen: peripheral blood. The receptors were sampled from a man in his 70s with active or convalescent COVID-19. Each CDR3 is given with its conserved first and last residue. The D gene is left open where the match is weak. Not every row has a clone size; where given, it reads once, few, many or a size class.

D: TRBD1
J: TRBJ1-4
size: NA
V: TRBV7-2
CDR3: CASSPRRGQGNEKLFF
DNA: TGTGCCAGCAGCCCCAGGAGGGGACAGGGGAATGAAAAACTGTTTTTT

D: NA
J: TRBJ2-1
size: NA
V: TRBV10-1
CDR3: CASSGQGGIDEQFF
DNA: TGCGCCAGCAGTGGCCAGGGGGGCATCGATGAGCAGTTCTTC

D: NA
J: TRBJ1-1
size: NA
V: TRBV2
CDR3: CASSAGQMNTEAFF
DNA: TGTGCCAGCAGTGCCGGACAGATGAACACTGAAGCTTTCTTT

D: TRBD1
J: TRBJ2-7
size: NA
V: TRBV6-5
CDR3: CASSSTGPYEQYF
DNA: TGTGCCAGCAGTTCGACAGGGCCCTACGAGCAGTACTTC

D: NA
J: TRBJ1-6
size: few
V: TRBV4-3
CDR3: CASSQESQGFNNNSPLHF
DNA: TGCGCCAGCAGCCAAGAGAGTCAGGGGTTTAACAATAATTCACCCCTCCACTTT

D: NA
J: TRBJ1-2
size: NA
V: TRBV5-5
CDR3: CASSFHTNYGYTF
DNA: TGTGCCAGCAGCTTTCACACAAACTATGGCTACACCTTC

D: TRBD2
J: TRBJ2-7
size: once
V: TRBV2
CDR3: CASSAPQRGTYEQYF
DNA: TGTGCCAGCAGTGCTCCCCAGCGGGGAACCTACGAGCAGTACTTC

D: TRBD1
J: TRBJ2-7
size: NA
V: TRBV2
CDR3: CASSRSAGTGVVYEQYF
DNA: TGTGCCAGCAGTCGAAGCGCGGGGACAGGGGTCGTCTACGAGCAGTACTTC

D: TRBD2
J: TRBJ2-5
size: NA
V: TRBV5-1
CDR3: CASSPPHLGLDQETQYF
DNA: TGCGCCAGCAGCCCTCCGCACCTAGGACTAGACCAAGAGACCCAGTACTTC

D: NA
J: TRBJ2-7
size: NA
V: TRBV27
CDR3: CASSRQETHYEQYF
DNA: TGTGCCAGCAGTAGACAGGAGACCCACTACGAGCAGTACTTC

D: TRBD2
J: TRBJ2-3
size: NA
V: TRBV11-3
CDR3: CASSPGTSTRTDTQYF
DNA: TGTGCCAGCAGCCCAGGGACTAGCACCCGCACAGATACGCAGTATTTT

D: NA
J: TRBJ2-2
size: NA
V: TRBV7-9
CDR3: CASSSLTGGELFF
DNA: TGTGCCAGCAGCTCCCTCACAGGGGGGGAGCTGTTTTTT

D: TRBD2
J: TRBJ2-2
size: NA
V: TRBV30
CDR3: CAWRYKTSDFTGELFF
DNA: TGTGCCTGGAGGTACAAGACTAGCGACTTCACCGGGGAGCTGTTTTTT

D: TRBD1
J: TRBJ2-7
size: once
V: TRBV18
CDR3: CASSSLTGGLGQYF
DNA: TGTGCCAGCTCATCCCTTACAGGGGGGCTAGGGCAGTACTTC

D: NA
J: TRBJ1-3
size: NA
V: TRBV7-9
CDR3: CASSTPGGSGNTIYF
DNA: TGTGCCAGCAGTACCCCGGGTGGCAGTGGAAACACCATATATTTT

D: NA
J: TRBJ2-3
size: once
V: TRBV7-2
CDR3: CASSSPTRTDTQYF
DNA: TGTGCCAGCAGCTCCCCGACTCGCACAGATACGCAGTATTTT

D: TRBD1
J: TRBJ2-7
size: NA
V: TRBV24-1
CDR3: CATSRGTGGYVDEQYF
DNA: TGTGCCACCAGTAGGGGGACAGGGGGCTATGTGGACGAGCAGTACTTC

D: TRBD1
J: TRBJ2-3
size: NA
V: TRBV10-3
CDR3: CAISQGARTDTQYF
DNA: TGTGCCATCAGCCAGGGGGCACGCACAGATACGCAGTATTTT

D: NA
J: TRBJ1-1
size: NA
V: TRBV18
CDR3: CASSPSGRLNTEAFF
DNA: TGTGCCAGCTCACCCTCGGGCAGACTAAACACTGAAGCTTTCTTT

D: TRBD1
J: TRBJ1-5
size: NA
V: TRBV15
CDR3: CATSRPGQGNQPQHF
DNA: TGTGCCACCAGCAGACCGGGACAGGGGAATCAGCCCCAGCATTTT

D: TRBD2
J: TRBJ2-5
size: NA
V: TRBV28
CDR3: CASTHSGRPETQYF
DNA: TGTGCCAGCACCCATAGCGGGAGGCCTGAGACCCAGTACTTC

D: TRBD1
J: TRBJ1-4
size: once
V: TRBV12-5
CDR3: CASGSPLTGGGEKLFF
DNA: TGTGCTAGTGGTTCCCCCCTGACAGGGGGCGGCGAAAAACTGTTTTTT

D: NA
J: TRBJ2-6
size: NA
V: TRBV5-4
CDR3: CASNHGGRSSGANVLTF
DNA: TGTGCCAGCAACCATGGGGGCAGGAGCTCTGGGGCCAACGTCCTGACTTTC

D: TRBD2
J: TRBJ2-2
size: NA
V: TRBV19
CDR3: CASSPRLAGEAGELFF
DNA: TGTGCCAGTAGTCCCCGACTAGCGGGAGAAGCCGGGGAGCTGTTTTTT

D: TRBD2
J: TRBJ2-3
size: NA
V: TRBV7-2
CDR3: CASTGTSGRGTQYF
DNA: TGTGCCAGTACCGGGACTAGCGGGAGAGGTACGCAGTATTTT

D: NA
J: TRBJ1-4
size: NA
V: TRBV28
CDR3: CASREQGGEKLFF
DNA: TGTGCGAGCAGGGAACAGGGTGGGGAAAAACTGTTTTTT

D: NA
J: TRBJ1-5
size: few
V: TRBV7-9
CDR3: CASSTQGSRNQPQHF
DNA: TGTGCCAGCAGCACCCAGGGCAGCCGAAATCAGCCCCAGCATTTT

D: TRBD1
J: TRBJ2-5
size: NA
V: TRBV11-3
CDR3: CASSGRTGEKETQYF
DNA: TGTGCCAGCAGCGGCCGGACAGGGGAAAAAGAGACCCAGTACTTC

D: TRBD1
J: TRBJ1-6
size: NA
V: TRBV12-5
CDR3: CASGSGQGDSPLHF
DNA: TGTGCTAGTGGTTCGGGACAGGGGGATTCACCCCTCCACTTT

D: NA
J: TRBJ1-6
size: NA
V: TRBV25-1
CDR3: CASSERGNSPLHF
DNA: TGTGCCAGCAGTGAGCGGGGGAATTCACCCCTCCACTTT

D: NA
J: TRBJ1-2
size: NA
V: TRBV20-1
CDR3: CSTNRVSGYTF
DNA: TGCAGTACCAACAGGGTTAGTGGCTACACCTTC

D: NA
J: TRBJ2-3
size: once
V: TRBV7-2
CDR3: CASSLGAEDTQYF
DNA: TGTGCCAGCAGCTTAGGTGCGGAAGATACGCAGTATTTT

D: NA
J: TRBJ1-4
size: NA
V: TRBV9
CDR3: CASSVGSTGATNEKLFF
DNA: TGTGCCAGCAGCGTAGGTAGTACCGGTGCAACTAATGAAAAACTGTTTTTT

D: TRBD2
J: TRBJ2-7
size: NA
V: TRBV7-6
CDR3: CASSPVGGGMGEQYF
DNA: TGTGCCAGCAGCCCAGTGGGGGGGGGAATGGGCGAGCAGTACTTC

D: TRBD1
J: TRBJ1-1
size: NA
V: TRBV19
CDR3: CASSLLDRDDSEAFF
DNA: TGTGCCAGTAGTCTACTGGACAGGGATGATTCTGAAGCTTTCTTT

D: NA
J: TRBJ2-3
size: NA
V: TRBV27
CDR3: CASSFIGRDTDTQYF
DNA: TGTGCCAGCAGTTTTATAGGGCGGGACACAGATACGCAGTATTTT

D: NA
J: TRBJ2-7
size: NA
V: TRBV18
CDR3: CASSPVTGISYEQYF
DNA: TGTGCCAGCTCACCCGTTACAGGGATCTCCTACGAGCAGTACTTC

D: NA
J: TRBJ2-7
size: NA
V: TRBV3-1/TRBV3-2
CDR3: CASSQATSSSYEQYF
DNA: TGTGCCAGCAGCCAAGCGACATCGAGCTCCTACGAGCAGTACTTC

D: TRBD2
J: TRBJ2-7
size: NA
V: TRBV28
CDR3: CASSSPGLEDYEQYF
DNA: TGTGCCAGCAGTTCACCGGGACTAGAGGACTACGAGCAGTACTTC

D: NA
J: TRBJ2-2
size: NA
V: TRBV5-1
CDR3: CASSFGTPNTGELFF
DNA: TGCGCCAGCAGCTTCGGGACACCGAACACCGGGGAGCTGTTTTTT

D: TRBD1
J: TRBJ2-3
size: once
V: TRBV7-2
CDR3: CASSLWGQAGGTDTQYF
DNA: TGTGCCAGCAGCTTATGGGGACAGGCGGGTGGCACAGATACGCAGTATTTT

D: NA
J: TRBJ1-4
size: NA
V: TRBV6-6
CDR3: CASCGQAGEKLFF
DNA: TGTGCCAGCTGCGGTCAAGCGGGTGAAAAACTGTTTTTT

D: TRBD2
J: TRBJ2-1
size: NA
V: TRBV7-2
CDR3: CASSLEDGATSVFREFF
DNA: TGTGCCAGCAGCTTAGAGGACGGTGCGACTAGCGTATTTAGGGAGTTCTTC

D: TRBD1
J: TRBJ2-7
size: NA
V: TRBV6-2/TRBV6-3
CDR3: CASSQYGTGAYEQYF
DNA: TGTGCCAGCAGCCAATACGGGACAGGGGCCTACGAGCAGTACTTC

D: TRBD2
J: TRBJ2-2
size: NA
V: TRBV7-9
CDR3: CASRNPGLANTGELFF
DNA: TGTGCCAGCAGAAATCCGGGACTAGCGAACACCGGGGAGCTGTTTTTT